This T cell receptor beta chain emerged from a study of a mutant IDH1 vaccine in newly diagnosed glioma. Study-level information: Vaccine dosing followed radiotherapy by 4-6 weeks, or accompanied temozolomide cycles. Among treated patients, 62.5% were male and around 40% female, and mean age was around 40 years. Therapy received beforehand was radiotherapy, temozolomide, or both, with most patients given both.

The time point denotes: week 11, during vaccination. With topical imiquimod, each dose of the vaccine consisted of 300 ug of mutant IDH1 20-mer peptide. On this clone: What it binds is not known.

Study conclusions and caveats: With respect to changes in top peripheral T cell clonotypes, pseudoprogression seemed unrelated.

The assay was immunoSEQ multiplex PCR, and TCRdb's table has in-frame clones only and misses some. This sample yields fewer than 70,000 clones, of which about nine tenths are seen a single time; around 2% belongs to the top ten. V was trimmed by 3 bases and J by 2 bases, leaving 10 bases between them. The CDR3 length is 14 residues. CDR1 is MNHNS and CDR2 is SASEGT in the germline V gene. The chain recombines TRBV6-1 with TRBJ1-2; weak D call: TRBD1 (5 bases). The input for sequencing was PBMCs, taken from a glioma patient whose treatment included an IDH1 peptide vaccine. The receptor was isolated from a man in his forties or fifties with glioma. The CDR3 region has the DNA TGTGCCAGCAGTGATGTGTCAGGGAACTATGGCTACACCTTC. Amino acids: CASSDVSGNYGYTF.